Listed below are T cell receptor beta chains from one sample, sequenced in a study of cytomegalovirus exposure and HLA in healthy donors. Assay used: immunoSEQ multiplex PCR; TCRdb lists only in-frame clones, some missing. The profile covers under 75,000 clones, with 75% to 90% appearing a single time and 1.5% to 2.5% taken by the ten largest. Sequencing used PBMCs. These receptors were obtained from a woman in her twenties or thirties in good health and CMV-seronegative. Both conserved end residues are part of each CDR3. D genes are given only for firm matches. Clone size appears in some rows only: once, few, many, or a class for an expanded clone.

v_gene	abundance	j_gene	d_gene	CDR3nt	CDR3aa
TRBV6-5	NA	TRBJ1-6	NA	TGTGCCAGCAGTTATGGGACATCCAATTCACCCCTCCACTTT	CASSYGTSNSPLHF
TRBV14	NA	TRBJ2-7	NA	TGTGCCAGCAGCCAAGATTCCGGAGTTTTTTCCTACGAGCAGTACTTC	CASSQDSGVFSYEQYF
TRBV11-3	NA	TRBJ2-7	TRBD1	TGTGCCAGCAGCACAAGGACAGGGCCCTACGAGCAGTACTTC	CASSTRTGPYEQYF
TRBV28	NA	TRBJ2-3	TRBD2	TGTGCCAGCAGGAATACGGGGACTAGCGTACAGACAGATACGCAGTATTTT	CASRNTGTSVQTDTQYF
TRBV2	NA	TRBJ2-1	TRBD2	TGTGCCAGCAGTGAGCCCGGGAGGGCCGCAAGGACGCATGAGCAGTTCTTC	CASSEPGRAARTHEQFF
TRBV6-1	NA	TRBJ2-5	NA	TGTGCCAGCAGTGACAGGGGAAGAGAGACCCAGTACTTC	CASSDRGRETQYF
TRBV10-3	NA	TRBJ1-4	NA	TGTGCCATCGGCAAACAGAATGAAAAACTGTTTTTT	CAIGKQNEKLFF
TRBV2	NA	TRBJ2-3	NA	TGTGCCAGCAGTGAGTACTCCGAATCGGCAGATACGCAGTATTTT	CASSEYSESADTQYF
TRBV29-1	NA	TRBJ2-3	NA	TGCAGCGTTGAGGCAGGCACAGATACGCAGTATTTT	CSVEAGTDTQYF
TRBV7-2	once	TRBJ1-1	NA	TGTGCCAGCAGCTTAGCGGGTGCAGGGAACACTGAAGCTTTCTTT	CASSLAGAGNTEAFF
TRBV11-2	NA	TRBJ2-1	TRBD2	TGTGCCAGCAGCTTAGAGTGGGCGGCTAGCGGGAGACCCTACAATGAGCAGTTCTTC	CASSLEWAASGRPYNEQFF
TRBV11-3	NA	TRBJ2-1	NA	TGTGCCAGCAGCTCGTATGCGGGTTCTTACAATGAGCAGTTCTTC	CASSSYAGSYNEQFF
TRBV6-1	NA	TRBJ2-7	TRBD2	TGTGCCAGCAGTGAAATCCCCGGGGGGGGCGTCGTTCGGGAGCAGTACTTC	CASSEIPGGGVVREQYF
TRBV19	NA	TRBJ1-1	NA	TGTGTCTCGGGGGGGTTAAGCACTGAAGCTTTCTTT	CVSGGLSTEAFF
TRBV6-4	NA	TRBJ2-2	NA	TGTGCCAGCAGTGACTCGGACTCCAACACCGGGGAGCTGTTTTTT	CASSDSDSNTGELFF
TRBV28	NA	TRBJ1-5	NA	TGTGCCAGCAGTTCCCCGGGATCCTACTATCAGCCCCAGCATTTT	CASSSPGSYYQPQHF
TRBV19	NA	TRBJ2-5	NA	TGTGCCAGTAGTATGGATAGACAAGGGGCGGAGACCCAGTACTTC	CASSMDRQGAETQYF
TRBV28	NA	TRBJ1-1	TRBD1	TGTGCCAGCACTCTACAGGGGAAGGAGGCTTTCTTT	CASTLQGKEAFF
TRBV5-4	few	TRBJ2-7	NA	TGTGCCAGCAGCCGTGGCGGCGGATCTACCTACGAGCAGTACTTC	CASSRGGGSTYEQYF
TRBV5-5	NA	TRBJ2-7	TRBD2	TGTGCCAGCAGCTTGTACAGGGGGACTAGCGGGAGAGACGAGCAGTACTTC	CASSLYRGTSGRDEQYF
TRBV28	NA	TRBJ1-1	NA	TGTGCCAGCAGTTTGGGGGGGAACACTGAAGCTTTCTTT	CASSLGGNTEAFF
TRBV6-1	NA	TRBJ1-2	NA	TGTGCCAGCAGTGAACGTAGGGGGTTGGGCTACACCTTC	CASSERRGLGYTF
TRBV19	NA	TRBJ2-5	NA	TGTGCCAGTAGCCAGATCCAAGAGACCCAGTACTTC	CASSQIQETQYF
TRBV18	NA	TRBJ1-5	NA	TGTGCCAGCTCCTTCACTAGGAGGTATGGTCAGCCCCAGCATTTT	CASSFTRRYGQPQHF
TRBV21-1	NA	TRBJ2-7	NA	TGTGCCAGCAGCAAAAGTACTAACTCCTACGAGCAGTACTTC	CASSKSTNSYEQYF
TRBV16	NA	TRBJ1-1	NA	TGTGCCAGCAGCCATTCTACAGGGTCCACTGAAGCTTTCTTT	CASSHSTGSTEAFF
TRBV10-2	NA	TRBJ2-7	TRBD2	TGCGCCAGCAGTGAGTCATCGGGGCTAGCGGGAGACCCCCACGAGCAGTACTTC	CASSESSGLAGDPHEQYF
TRBV4-2	NA	TRBJ2-2	NA	TGTGCCAGCAGCCAAGAGATAGCGCGGCGTCTCGCGAACACCGGGGAGCTGTTTTTT	CASSQEIARRLANTGELFF
TRBV28	NA	TRBJ1-1	NA	TGTGCCAGCAGTTCTCCACAGGGTTTCACTGAAGCTTTCTTT	CASSSPQGFTEAFF
TRBV6-6	NA	TRBJ1-5	TRBD1	TGTGCCAGCAGTTCACAGGGGGTGGCTCAGCCCCAGCATTTT	CASSSQGVAQPQHF
TRBV11-2	NA	TRBJ1-1	NA	TGTGCCAGCAGCCGAAGTCCGTCAGGCGTCAACACTGAAGCTTTCTTT	CASSRSPSGVNTEAFF
TRBV15	NA	TRBJ2-1	TRBD2	TGTGCCACCAGCAGAGTCAGGACTAGCAGGTCCTACAATGAGCAGTTCTTC	CATSRVRTSRSYNEQFF
TRBV10-2	NA	TRBJ2-3	NA	TGCGCCAGCAGTGAGTCCAAGGAGGGCATCACAGATACGCAGTATTTT	CASSESKEGITDTQYF
TRBV10-3	NA	TRBJ2-7	NA	TGTGCCATCAGTGAGTCTCCCGGCAGGGGGGACGAGCAGTACTTC	CAISESPGRGDEQYF
TRBV5-1	NA	TRBJ1-1	NA	TGCGCCAGCAGCTTGGCCTCAGGGTGGCAAACTGAAGCTTTCTTT	CASSLASGWQTEAFF
TRBV30	NA	TRBJ2-7	TRBD2	TGTGCCTGGAGTGCTAGCGGGGTCTACGAGCAGTACTTC	CAWSASGVYEQYF
TRBV27	NA	TRBJ2-7	TRBD2	TGTGCCAGCAGTTTACTAGCGGGAGTCCACGAGCAGTACTTC	CASSLLAGVHEQYF
TRBV27	NA	TRBJ2-7	TRBD1	TGTGCCAGCAGTTCCTCCGACAGGGGTGGTGGTAACGAGCAGTACTTC	CASSSSDRGGGNEQYF
TRBV6-5	NA	TRBJ2-2	TRBD1	TGTGCCAGCAGTTTCGGGACAGGGTACTCCGGGGAGCTGTTTTTT	CASSFGTGYSGELFF
TRBV2	NA	TRBJ1-5	NA	TGTGCCAGCAGTGCAGGGATGAACAATCAGCCCCAGCATTTT	CASSAGMNNQPQHF
TRBV29-1	NA	TRBJ2-1	TRBD2	TGCAGCGTTGAGGGTCTACTAGCGGGGGGGGATGAGCAGTTCTTC	CSVEGLLAGGDEQFF
TRBV9	NA	TRBJ1-2	NA	TGTGCCAGCAGCGTAGGGGGCTCTGGCTACACCTTC	CASSVGGSGYTF
TRBV5-5	NA	TRBJ2-6	NA	TGTGCCAGCAACCCAGGGGTCGTCGTCTCTGGGGCCAACGTCCTGACTTTC	CASNPGVVVSGANVLTF
TRBV6-1	NA	TRBJ2-7	TRBD1	TGTGCCAGCAGTGAACAGGGACAGGGGGTCCACGAGCAGTACTTC	CASSEQGQGVHEQYF
TRBV9	NA	TRBJ2-2	NA	TGTGCCAGCAGCCCCTCGGGAGAATTGAACACCGGGGAGCTGTTTTTT	CASSPSGELNTGELFF
TRBV4-2	NA	TRBJ2-1	NA	TGTGCCAGCAGCCAAGGTGAGGGAGCCTCCTACAATGAGCAGTTCTTC	CASSQGEGASYNEQFF
TRBV5-1	once	TRBJ2-3	TRBD1	TGCGCCAGCAGCTTGGCCGGGGACAGGGATACAGCGGGTACGCAGTATTTT	CASSLAGDRDTAGTQYF
TRBV30	NA	TRBJ2-3	TRBD2	TGTGCCTGGAGTGTAACTAGCGGGAGGGCCCCACAGTATTTT	CAWSVTSGRAPQYF
TRBV18	NA	TRBJ1-2	NA	TGTGCCAGCTCACCACAGGGGGACTATGGCTACACCTTC	CASSPQGDYGYTF
TRBV6-5	NA	TRBJ1-2	TRBD1	TGTGCCAGCAGTTACCGGGACAGGGGGACGGTAGGCTACACCTTC	CASSYRDRGTVGYTF
TRBV5-6	once	TRBJ2-5	NA	TGTGCCAGCAGTCCAGGGAGGACAGAGACCCAGTACTTC	CASSPGRTETQYF